Each of the 2 T cell receptor beta chains below was sequenced from the same sample in a study of early T cells in non-severe SARS-CoV-2 infection. TCRdb independently ran MiXCR on the 5' RACE reads; one entry per CDR3 protein. This table holds fewer than 110,000 distinct CDR3 sequences, over 8.5% found once. The specimen sequenced was whole blood. Receptors were obtained from an adult who was a healthcare worker with PCR-confirmed SARS-CoV-2 infection or an uninfected control (not recorded which).

This clonotype was seen more than once but under ten times. V usage is TRBV5-6 and J usage is TRBJ1-4, with D possibly matching TRBD1 (5 bases). Trimming cost V 4 bases and J 2 bases, with 15 bases left between them. Germline V gives CDR1 SGHDT, CDR2 YYEEEE. The CDR3 covers 16 residues. CDR3 bases: TGTGCCAGCAGCCTCGGACGAGAGGGGACTAATGAAAAACTGTTTTTT. Its protein is CASSLGREGTNEKLFF.

This clonotype came up many times. The chain couples TRBV29-1 to TRBJ2-1; no definite D call. The CDR3 totals 11 residues. V gave up 5 bases and J gave up 6 bases, with 8 bases separating them. Germline CDR1 is SQVTM and CDR2 is ANQGSEA. Here the CDR3 reads CSVIDGNEQFF. Here the CDR3 DNA reads TGCAGCGTTATCGACGGCAATGAGCAGTTCTTC.